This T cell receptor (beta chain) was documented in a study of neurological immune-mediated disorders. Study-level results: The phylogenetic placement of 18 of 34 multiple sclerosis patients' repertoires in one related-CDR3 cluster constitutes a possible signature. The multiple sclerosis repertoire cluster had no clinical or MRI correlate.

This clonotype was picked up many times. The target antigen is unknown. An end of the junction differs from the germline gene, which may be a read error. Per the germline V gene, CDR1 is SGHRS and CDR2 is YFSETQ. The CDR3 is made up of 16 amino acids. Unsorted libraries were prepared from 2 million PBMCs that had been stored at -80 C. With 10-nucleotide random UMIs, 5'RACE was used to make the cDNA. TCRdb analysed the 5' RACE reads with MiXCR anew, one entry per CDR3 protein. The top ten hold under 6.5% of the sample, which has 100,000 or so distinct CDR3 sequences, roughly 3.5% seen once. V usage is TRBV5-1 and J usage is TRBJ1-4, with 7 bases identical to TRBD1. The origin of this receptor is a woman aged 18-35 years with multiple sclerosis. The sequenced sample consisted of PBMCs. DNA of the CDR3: TGCGCCAGCAGCTTGGTCGTAGGGGGCCCGAATGTAAAACTGTTTTTT. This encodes CASSLVVGGPNVKLFF.